This T cell receptor beta chain originates from a study of vaccination and CD4 T cells after COVID-19. With respect to this clonotype: Its matching antigen is unknown.

CD4+ T cells that had been cultured provided DNA sequenced with the Oncomine TCR Beta short-read assay. TCRdb reprocessed the PCR reads via MiXCR and lists one record per CDR3 protein. Here the sample spans some 17,000 distinct CDR3 sequences, around 45% being singletons. V was cut by 0 bases and J by 0 bases, with 11 bases left in between. Germline CDR1 MNHNS, CDR2 SASEGT. The CDR3 totals 16 residues. Specified treatment: approximately 11-day PBMC culture with coronavirus spike peptide pools or control peptides (ViraFEST assay). The TCR sequence derives from a human donor who had recovered from COVID-19. The source was CD4+ T cells from blood, cultured in vitro, collected after SARS-CoV-2 vaccination. The V gene is TRBV6-1, the J gene TRBJ1-2; D is perhaps TRBD1 (6 bases). CDR3 sequence: CASSEATPGANYGYTF. The CDR3 DNA reads as TGTGCCAGCAGTGAAGCAACACCAGGGGCTAACTATGGCTACACCTTC.